This is a list of T cell receptor beta chains from one sample in a study of blood T cell repertoires in COVID-19. Sequenced by immunoSEQ multiplex PCR; TCRdb stores in-frame clones only, minus some. The sample has about 190,000 clones; roughly 82% are singletons. Sequenced: PBMCs or T cells enriched from blood (not recorded which). The receptors stem from a woman aged 60-75 years with acute COVID-19. Each CDR3 is given with its conserved first and last residue. Fields, in order: V gene, J gene, clone size, D gene, CDR3 protein, CDR3 DNA. D genes are given only for firm matches. Clone size appears in some rows only: once, few, many, or a class for an expanded clone.

v_call: TRBV9; j_call: TRBJ2-2; clone_size: once; d_call: -; cdr3_aa: CASSVELLNTGELFF; cdr3_nt: TGTGCCAGCAGCGTAGAACTATTAAACACCGGGGAGCTGTTTTTT
v_call: TRBV7-9; j_call: TRBJ2-7; clone_size: -; d_call: -; cdr3_aa: CASSPVSGEQYF; cdr3_nt: TGTGCCAGCAGCCCCGTCAGCGGGGAGCAGTACTTC
v_call: TRBV5-8; j_call: TRBJ1-4; clone_size: -; d_call: TRBD1; cdr3_aa: CASSRTGETTNEKLFF; cdr3_nt: TGTGCCAGCAGTCGGACAGGAGAGACAACTAATGAAAAACTGTTTTTT
v_call: TRBV2; j_call: TRBJ2-1; clone_size: once; d_call: -; cdr3_aa: CASQARREAGNEQFF; cdr3_nt: TGTGCCAGCCAAGCGAGGAGGGAGGCAGGGAATGAGCAGTTCTTC
v_call: TRBV5-1; j_call: TRBJ2-7; clone_size: -; d_call: TRBD1; cdr3_aa: CASSFLSPGQGGGEQYF; cdr3_nt: TGCGCCAGCAGCTTTCTCAGCCCGGGACAGGGAGGAGGCGAGCAGTACTTC
v_call: TRBV9; j_call: TRBJ2-1; clone_size: -; d_call: -; cdr3_aa: CASSVQSYNEQFF; cdr3_nt: TGTGCCAGCAGCGTACAATCCTACAATGAGCAGTTCTTC
v_call: TRBV19; j_call: TRBJ1-2; clone_size: -; d_call: -; cdr3_aa: CASSISAEANYGYTF; cdr3_nt: TGTGCCAGTAGTATTAGCGCTGAAGCTAACTATGGCTACACCTTC
v_call: TRBV10-3; j_call: TRBJ1-5; clone_size: -; d_call: -; cdr3_aa: CAISDTGHSDSNQPQHF; cdr3_nt: TGTGCCATCAGTGACACAGGACACTCCGATAGCAATCAGCCCCAGCATTTT
v_call: TRBV9; j_call: TRBJ2-7; clone_size: once; d_call: TRBD1; cdr3_aa: CASSVGGTVGEQYF; cdr3_nt: TGTGCCAGCAGCGTAGGAGGGACAGTGGGCGAGCAGTACTTC
v_call: TRBV29-1; j_call: TRBJ2-3; clone_size: -; d_call: -; cdr3_aa: CSVAGQIDF; cdr3_nt: TGCAGCGTCGCGGGACAGATCGATTTT
v_call: TRBV18; j_call: TRBJ2-3; clone_size: -; d_call: -; cdr3_aa: CASSSGGGTDTQYF; cdr3_nt: TGTGCCAGCTCTTCCGGGGGTGGCACAGATACGCAGTATTTT